This T cell receptor (beta chain) was identified in a study of cytomegalovirus exposure and HLA in healthy donors. Study-wide context: Researchers previously reported finding some 110 million unique TCR beta sequences from 150 million to 200 million T cells.

Germline-derived CDR1 and CDR2 are MDHEN and SYDVKM. Trimming shortened V by 2 bases and J by 2 bases, and 12 bases separated the two germline ends. CDR3 length equals 15 residues. As for this clone: What it recognizes is unknown.

Primers for the PCR totalled 60 Vbeta and 13 Jbeta. The protocol was immunoSEQ multiplex PCR, while the TCRdb copy is restricted to in-frame clones and leaves out a portion. The sample has 100,000 or so clones; about 80% are singletons. Study outcomes and limitations: A later analysis linked a missense DCLRE1C variant to TCR beta V- and J-gene trimming. Altogether, some 170 TCR beta chains were recorded as cytomegalovirus-associated.

This sequence joins TRBV28 and TRBJ1-2; D is perhaps TRBD1 (6 bases). Source material: PBMCs. The TCR originated in a female donor in good health and CMV-seropositive. The CDR3 reads CASSLGTRTNYGYTF. The CDR3 DNA reads as TGTGCCAGCAGTTTAGGGACACGCACAAACTATGGCTACACCTTC.